These 32 T cell receptor beta chains share one sample of origin, sequenced in a study of T cells after yellow fever vaccination. TCRdb used MiXCR to reprocess the 5' RACE reads, holding one entry per CDR3 protein. Seen here are some 97,000 distinct CDR3 sequences, under 6.5% observed once, and the top ten hold about two fifths. Specimen: CD8+ T cells sorted from PBMCs, collected 10 days after the yellow fever booster vaccination. The source of these receptors is a man aged 18 to 29 who received the YFV17D yellow fever vaccine.

The gene calls are TRBV9 and TRBJ2-1; 16 nucleotides line up with TRBD2. The germline CDR1 and CDR2 sequences are SGDLS and YYNGEE. This CDR3 has 15 amino acids. The junction had 5 bases not matched to a gene; V was cut back by 7 bases and J by 7 bases. The CDR3 sequence is CASGPGLAGGNEQFF. CDR3 bases: TGTGCCAGCGGACCGGGACTAGCGGGGGGGAATGAGCAGTTCTTC.

Only a few counts were recorded for this clonotype. The CDR3 is CASSQGFNSPLHF. The CDR3 region has the DNA TGCGCCAGCAGCCAGGGTTTTAATTCACCCCTCCACTTT. The rearrangement links TRBV4-1 to TRBJ1-6; no definite D call. V was clipped by 3 bases and J by 6 bases, with 6 bases between them. CDR3 length equals 13 residues. Germline V gives CDR1 MGHRA, CDR2 YSYEKL.

This clonotype was picked up a small number of times. This chain joins TRBV6-2 or TRBV6-3 and TRBJ2-1; D is unresolved. Trimming left V 0 bases short and J 9 bases short, with 3 bases between. The CDR3 sequence is 11 residues long. Germline V gives CDR1 MNHEY, CDR2 SVGEGT. The CDR3 DNA follows: TGTGCCAGCAGTTACTCTACTGAGCAGTTCTTC. Residues: CASSYSTEQFF.

CDR3 bases: TGTGCCAGCAGGGGGGTTAACCCCTATCAGCCCCAGCATTTT. Its translation is CASRGVNPYQPQHF. The gene calls are TRBV7-2 and TRBJ1-5; TRBD1 might be the D (5 bases). Trimming stripped 6 bases from V and 5 bases from J, with 14 bases between. CDR1 is SGHTA, CDR2 FQGNSA, per germline. The CDR3 is made up of 14 amino acids.

This clonotype was observed a handful of times. The germline gene is not matched at one end of the junction; a read error may be the cause. The CDR3 loop reads CASSKDILAVDGTRAYNEQFF. The CDR3 nucleotides read TGTGCCAGCAGCAAAGATATCCTAGCGGTGGACGGGACTAGAGCCTACAATGAGCAGTTCTTC. The chain combines TRBV4-2 with TRBJ2-1; 8 nucleotides line up with TRBD2. Germline V gene sequence: CDR1 LGHNA, CDR2 YNFKEQ. CDR3 length: 21 amino acids.

The chain is built from TRBV7-8 and TRBJ1-2; no clear D gene. CDR1 is SGHVS, CDR2 FQNEAQ, per germline. There are 14 residues in the CDR3. Between the trimmed V and J ends, which lost 2 bases and 8 bases, there was a span of 15 bases. The CDR3 nucleotides read TGTGCCAGCAGCTTAACTCACGGCTTGGGAGGCTACACCTTC. As protein: CASSLTHGLGGYTF.

This clonotype was seen a few times. The chain couples TRBV5-1 to TRBJ2-3; D ambiguous. V lost 0 bases, J lost 5 bases, and 10 bases lay in between. CDR3 length: 14 amino acids. CDR1 is SGHRS, CDR2 YFSETQ, per germline. The CDR3 here is CASSLVGLGDTQYF. CDR3 nucleotides: TGCGCCAGCAGCTTGGTAGGGTTGGGAGATACGCAGTATTTT.

The V gene is TRBV6-4, the J gene TRBJ2-6; no clear D gene. V was cut by 0 bases and J by 0 bases, with 3 bases left in between. Germline assignment: CDR1 MRHNA and CDR2 SNTAGT. The CDR3 contains 15 residues. Here the CDR3 DNA reads TGTGCCAGCAGTGACTCCAGCTCTGGGGCCAACGTCCTGACTTTC. It is translated as CASSDSSSGANVLTF.

This clonotype was seen a few times. CDR3 loop: CASRPTGDGSNYGYTF. The CDR3 nucleotides read TGTGCCAGCAGGCCAACAGGGGACGGGTCGAACTATGGCTACACCTTC. The rearrangement links TRBV6-5 to TRBJ1-2, with TRBD1 matching over 7 bases. This CDR3 has 16 residues. Germline values: CDR1 MNHEY, CDR2 SVGAGI. The ends lost 6 bases at V and 2 bases at J; junction bases unmatched: 12.

The chain joins TRBV7-9 to TRBJ1-1; D is undetermined. V was pared by 5 bases and J by 11 bases, with 12 bases between. CDR3 size: 11 residues. Looked up from germline, CDR1 is SEHNR and CDR2 is FQNEAQ (reference sequence). In DNA, the CDR3 is TGTGCCAGCAGCCGGAGCATCGACGCTTTCTTT. Residues: CASSRSIDAFF.

In DNA form, the CDR3 reads TGTGCCAGCAGTTTGGGGGTCGGGGAGACCCAGTACTTC. This codes for CASSLGVGETQYF. The rearrangement links TRBV6-5 to TRBJ2-5, with D possibly called TRBD1 or TRBD2 (5 bases each). The CDR3 is 13 residues long. CDR1 MNHEY and CDR2 SVGAGI come from the germline V gene. V lost 4 bases and J 5 bases, leaving 11 bases between the germline ends.

This clonotype occurred a few times. The CDR3: CASTPSASSYNEQFF. DNA of the CDR3: TGCGCCAGCACCCCCAGCGCGAGCTCCTACAATGAGCAGTTCTTC. V gene TRBV4-1 combines with J gene TRBJ2-1; D not resolved. The germline CDR1 and CDR2 sequences are MGHRA and YSYEKL. Trimming cost V 7 bases and J 0 bases, with 13 bases left between them. This CDR3 comprises 15 residues.

This clonotype was counted only a few times. The genes are TRBV14 and TRBJ2-1, with D tentatively TRBD2 (7 bases). Germline lookup yields CDR1 SGHDN and CDR2 FVKESK. The V end lost 1 base, the J end lost 6 bases, and 13 bases lay between the germline ends. The CDR3 loop spans 15 amino acids. The CDR3 bases are TGTGCCAGCAGCCAAGGGGCGGGGGCGAGCAATGAGCAGTTCTTC. It translates to CASSQGAGASNEQFF. Drawing the rest from reference TRBV14 and TRBJ2-1, the complete variable domain is EAGVTQFPSHSVIEKGQTVTLRCDPISGHDNLYWYRRVMGKEIKFLLHFVKESKQDESGMPNNRFLAERTGGTYSTLKVQPAELEDSGVYFCASSQGAGASNEQFFGPGTRLTVL.

V and J are TRBV7-2 and TRBJ2-7; 8 positions agree with TRBD1. Germline lookup yields CDR1 SGHTA and CDR2 FQGNSA. J lost 5 bases, V lost 1 base, and 10 bases had no gene match. CDR3 size: 16 residues. DNA for the CDR3: TGTGCCAGCAGCTTAGTACCCAGGGGGCTATCGAACGAGCAGTACTTC. It codes for CASSLVPRGLSNEQYF.

This chain uses TRBV7-8 with TRBJ2-3; 7 bases are a match to TRBD1. Losses at the gene ends were 4 bases for V and 2 bases for J; bases not matched to a gene: 9. Looked up from germline, CDR1 is SGHVS and CDR2 is FQNEAQ. This CDR3 is built from 16 residues. For the CDR3, the DNA is TGTGCCAGCAGCTCCACGGGACAGTACCACACAGATACGCAGTATTTT. Translating it yields CASSSTGQYHTDTQYF. Variable domain in full (rest from reference TRBV7-8 and TRBJ2-3): GAGVSQSPRYKVAKRGQDVALRCDPISGHVSLFWYQQALGQGPEFLTYFQNEAQLDKSGLPSDRFFAERPEGSVSTLKIQRTQQEDSAVYLCASSSTGQYHTDTQYFGPGTRLTVL.

There are a few counts of this clonotype. The chain is built from TRBV29-1 and TRBJ2-5, with unresolved D. V lost 6 bases, J lost 2 bases, and 13 bases lay in between. The CDR3 is made up of 13 amino acids. The V gene's germline CDR1 is SQVTM and CDR2 ANQGSEA. For the CDR3, the DNA is TGCAGCGTCATGTTAGTCAGGCAAGAGACCCAGTACTTC. Encoded protein: CSVMLVRQETQYF. Full variable domain (outside the CDR3, taken from reference TRBV29-1 and TRBJ2-5): SAVISQKPSRDICQRGTSLTIQCQVDSQVTMMFWYRQQPGQSLTLIATANQGSEATYESGFVIDKFPISRPNLTFSTLTVSNMSPEDSSIYLCSVMLVRQETQYFGPGTRLLVL.

This clonotype showed up many times. This rearrangement joins TRBV6-1 to TRBJ1-1; D not resolved. The CDR3 is made up of 13 amino acids. Looked up from germline, CDR1 is MNHNS and CDR2 is SASEGT. Trimming left V 5 bases short and J 0 bases short, with 7 bases between. The CDR3 DNA reads as TGTGCCAGCAGTCTTTCGGTGAACACTGAAGCTTTCTTT. Protein: CASSLSVNTEAFF.

V gene TRBV4-1 combines with J gene TRBJ2-6; D remains ambiguous. With 0 bases removed from V and 2 bases from J, the gap between germline ends came to 8 bases. This CDR3 is 16 amino acids long. Germline CDR1 and CDR2: MGHRA and YSYEKL. The CDR3 is CASSQDDRAGANVLTF. The CDR3 nucleotides are TGCGCCAGCAGCCAAGATGACCGGGCTGGGGCCAACGTCCTGACTTTC.

The V and J genes are TRBV7-8 and TRBJ2-1; 9 nucleotides match TRBD2. The junction had 5 bases not matched to a gene; V was cut back by 5 bases and J by 0 bases. CDR1 and CDR2 from the germline V gene are SGHVS and FQNEAQ. The CDR3 is 16 residues long. The CDR3 loop reads CASSRSGGSSYNEQFF. In DNA, the CDR3 is TGTGCCAGCAGCCGTAGCGGGGGAAGCTCCTACAATGAGCAGTTCTTC.

The chain combines TRBV27 with TRBJ1-6; tentatively, D is TRBD1 (6 bases). V was clipped by 6 bases and J by 6 bases, with 15 bases between them. Germline V CDR1 and CDR2: MNHEY, SMNVEV (reference sequence). This CDR3 is built from 15 residues. CDR3 bases: TGTGCCAGCAGGGACCATACAGGGCGTAATTCACCCCTCCACTTT. Protein product: CASRDHTGRNSPLHF.

This clonotype was counted a few times. The chain is built from TRBV28 and TRBJ2-2; D not resolved. CDR1 is MDHEN, CDR2 SYDVKM, per germline. Trimming removed 7 bases at V and 1 base at J, with 16 bases between. The CDR3 runs 16 residues. DNA for the CDR3: TGTGCCAGCACCAATGTCCGGTTGGGGAACACCGGGGAGCTGTTTTTT. Its protein is CASTNVRLGNTGELFF.

This clonotype occurred many times. The CDR3: CATSRDLGGGELFF. The DNA of the CDR3 is TGTGCCACCAGCAGAGATTTGGGGGGCGGGGAGCTGTTTTTT. This rearrangement joins TRBV15 to TRBJ2-2; maybe TRBD2 (6 bases). This CDR3 spans 14 amino acids. Looked up from germline, CDR1 is LNHNV and CDR2 is YYDKDF (reference sequence). Trimming removed 0 bases at V and 7 bases at J, with 9 bases between. Variable domain in full (rest from reference TRBV15 and TRBJ2-2): DAMVIQNPRYQVTQFGKPVTLSCSQTLNHNVMYWYQQKSSQAPKLLFHYYDKDFNNEADTPDNFQSRRPNTSFCFLDIRSPGLGDTAMYLCATSRDLGGGELFFGEGSRLTVL.

J is TRBJ1-1 and V is TRBV5-1; 9 positions agree with TRBD1. Trimming at V came to 5 bases and at J to 0 bases, leaving 11 bases not matched to a gene. This CDR3 region has 17 residues. Germline values: CDR1 SGHRS, CDR2 YFSETQ. In DNA, the CDR3 is TGCGCCAGCAGTCGCGGACAGGGGCCCCCTATGAACACTGAAGCTTTCTTT. This translates into CASSRGQGPPMNTEAFF.

This clonotype was seen a few times. The chain carries TRBV7-2 and TRBJ2-3; D unclear. The CDR3 has 13 amino acids. Per germline, CDR1 SGHTA and CDR2 FQGNSA. V lost 8 bases and J lost 5, with 14 bases in between. The CDR3 is CASVGSRRDTQYF. The CDR3 nucleotides are TGTGCCAGCGTAGGCTCCCGGCGAGATACGCAGTATTTT.

This clonotype appeared a few times. The gene calls are TRBV6-2 or TRBV6-3 and TRBJ2-6; 10 bases align to TRBD1. CDR1 is MNHEY, CDR2 SVGEGT, per germline. The junction had 6 bases not matched to a gene; V was cut back by 10 bases and J by 0 bases. The CDR3 runs to 16 residues. CDR3 region: CATRQGARSGANVLTF. The CDR3 region has the DNA TGTGCCACCCGACAGGGGGCGCGCTCTGGGGCCAACGTCCTGACTTTC.

In its sample, this clonotype was seen a few times. This chain links TRBV7-9 with TRBJ2-1, with TRBD1 matching 9 bases. With 1 base clipped from V and 5 bases from J, the junction kept 3 bases outside the gene matches. The CDR3 is 15 residues long. CDR1 is SEHNR, CDR2 FQNEAQ, per germline (reference sequence). CDR3: CASSLVRTGDNEQFF. CDR3 DNA sequence: TGTGCCAGCAGCTTAGTCCGGACAGGGGACAATGAGCAGTTCTTC.

V gene TRBV7-6 combines with J gene TRBJ2-7, with 11 bases matching TRBD2. The CDR3 sequence is 14 residues long. Germline V gives CDR1 SGHVS, CDR2 FNYEAQ. With V trimmed by 5 bases and J by 6 bases, 6 bases remained unmatched. The CDR3 DNA sequence: TGTGCCAGCAGCCGTAGCGGGGGGGCGGTCGAGCAGTACTTC. As protein: CASSRSGGAVEQYF.

The chain uses TRBV29-1 and TRBJ1-2; D remains unclear. Germline CDR1 is SQVTM and CDR2 is ANQGSEA. This CDR3 has 10 amino acids. V was cut by 2 bases and J by 8 bases, with 6 bases left in between. CDR3 nucleotide sequence: TGCAGCGTTGAACAGTCCGGCTACACCTTC. Protein sequence: CSVEQSGYTF.

This clonotype was counted ten times or more. The V and J genes are TRBV4-1 and TRBJ2-5, with 10 positions matching TRBD2. Germline V gene sequence: CDR1 MGHRA, CDR2 YSYEKL. The junction had 2 bases not matched to a gene; V was cut back by 3 bases and J by 4 bases. The CDR3 is 14 residues long. The CDR3 sequence: CASSHRTSGETQYF. In DNA form, the CDR3 reads TGCGCCAGCAGCCACCGGACTAGCGGAGAGACCCAGTACTTC.

The sample holds many counts of this clonotype. The chain combines TRBV18 with TRBJ2-1; possible D gene TRBD1, 6 bases. Trimming removed 5 bases from V and 1 base from J, with 12 bases in between. There are 15 residues in the CDR3. The germline gives CDR1 KGHSH, CDR2 LQKENI. This chain's CDR3 is CASSYGQYSYNEQFF. In nucleotides, the CDR3 is TGTGCCAGCTCATATGGACAGTATTCCTACAATGAGCAGTTCTTC.

This clonotype was observed a few times. The chain employs TRBV7-9 and TRBJ2-5; D perhaps matches TRBD1 (6 bases). The CDR3 has 15 residues. The germline V gene has CDR1 SEHNR and CDR2 FQNEAQ (reference sequence). The germline V and J ends were trimmed by 5 bases and 1 base, with 14 bases remaining between them. The CDR3 nucleotides are TGTGCCAGCAGCGGAACCACAGGGACCCAAGAGACCCAGTACTTC. This encodes CASSGTTGTQETQYF. Using reference TRBV7-9 and TRBJ2-5 for the parts outside the CDR3, the full variable domain is DTGVSQNPRHKITKRGQNVTFRCDPISEHNRLYWYRQTLGQGPEFLTYFQNEAQLEKSRLLSDRFSAERPKGSFSTLEIQRTEQGDSAMYLCASSGTTGTQETQYFGPGTRLLVL.

This sequence joins TRBV3-1 and TRBJ1-1, with unresolved D. The CDR3 is 12 residues long. Germline CDR1 LGHDT, CDR2 YNNKEL (reference sequence). V dropped 1 base and J dropped 7 bases, with 7 bases sitting between them. Here the CDR3 DNA reads TGTGCCAGCAGCCAAGGGGCGGGTGAAGCTTTCTTT. It codes for CASSQGAGEAFF.